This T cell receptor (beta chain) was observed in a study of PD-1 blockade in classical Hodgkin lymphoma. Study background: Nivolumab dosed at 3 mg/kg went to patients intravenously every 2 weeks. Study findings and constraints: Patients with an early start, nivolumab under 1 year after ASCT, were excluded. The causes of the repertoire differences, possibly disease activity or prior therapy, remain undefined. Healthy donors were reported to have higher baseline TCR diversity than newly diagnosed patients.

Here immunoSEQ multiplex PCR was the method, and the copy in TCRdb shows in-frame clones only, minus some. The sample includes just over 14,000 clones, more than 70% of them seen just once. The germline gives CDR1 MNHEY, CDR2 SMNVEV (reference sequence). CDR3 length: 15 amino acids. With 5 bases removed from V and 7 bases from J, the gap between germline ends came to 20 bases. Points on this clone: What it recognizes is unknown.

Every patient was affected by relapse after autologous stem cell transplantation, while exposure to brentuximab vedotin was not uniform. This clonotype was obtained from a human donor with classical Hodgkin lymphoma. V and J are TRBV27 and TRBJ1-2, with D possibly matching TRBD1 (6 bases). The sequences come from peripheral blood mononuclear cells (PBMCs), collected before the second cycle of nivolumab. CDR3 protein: CASSPPGAGAIGYTF. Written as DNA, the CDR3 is TGTGCCAGCAGTCCCCCGGGGGCAGGGGCGATTGGCTACACCTTC.